Listed below are T cell receptor beta chains from one sample, sequenced in a study of OX40 agonist ivuxolimab in advanced cancers. The repertoire was sequenced with immunoSEQ multiplex PCR; TCRdb's copy has only in-frame clones and lacks some. The data show around 70,000 clones, 87% seen once. The source was CD4+ or CD8+ T cells sorted from blood, collected in a trial of the OX40 agonist ivuxolimab. These TCRs come from an adult with an advanced solid tumor such as melanoma, head and neck, liver or kidney cancer. CDR3s leave out the opening cysteine and the closing phenylalanine or tryptophan. Fields, in order: V gene, CDR3 protein.

TRBV19 ASSMQGTLTEAF
TRBV19 ASRRTEGRNEQF
TRBV1 TSISRDTISAYEQY
TRBV10-3 AISETYEQY
TRBV14 ASSRQGAGSYEQY
TRBV5-1 ASRAGGEQY
TRBV10-3 AISQGTGHTIY
TRBV6-5 ASSSRQGWGEAF
TRBV15 ATSRDGSSNYGYT
TRBV7-8 ASSLMMQGNSQF
TRBV19 ASRGGKNTEAF
TRBV7-8 ASSLGTSQGSYEQY
TRBV18 ASSPPVEGPLH
TRBV7-9 ASSSQTDPKYNEQF
TRBV7-3 ASMFAGVNTEAF
TRBV9 ASSGNRGTEAF
TRBV19 ASSIGVDRMNTEAF
TRBV5-1 ASSLDLTDYEQY
TRBV13 ASSLRRLAGGPVSSNEQF
TRBV15 ATSPRTGRSVEELF
TRBV11-2 ASSRDGMNTEAF
TRBV5-4 ACRVFSRNEQF
TRBV14 ASSMLSSGSSYEQY
TRBV18 ASSPNLAGTGSGTQY
TRBV14 ASSEPGPEKLF
TRBV6-1 ASSGVMNTEAF
TRBV10-3 AIRPGAENTIY
TRBV7-2 ASSLDAKNQPQH
TRBV6-5 ASSRLETNTEAF
TRBV18 ASSPTRDQPQH
TRBV9 ASSPQTSGTEQF
TRBV11-2 ASTRNDRYEQY
TRBV6-1 ASSESTGIYNEQF
TRBV2 AAGRTESYEQY
TRBV9 ASSVESSFTTEAF
TRBV6-5 ASSSGGTQY
TRBV7-2 ASSALSSAAGELF
TRBV6-1 ASSELASRGEQY
TRBV5-4 ASSLGSADTQY
TRBV29-1 SVGEPGGGYNEQF
TRBV9 ASSTRLGAGGVYGYT
TRBV9 ASSVGTGYNQPQH
TRBV10-3 AIRGPNSGNTIY
TRBV4-3 ASSQGTLQNQETQY
TRBV6-5 ASSYSGRDSVTY
TRBV29-1 SVGRGAHEQY
TRBV2 ASNGQGNTEAF
TRBV27 ASSLWSGGSTDTQY
TRBV28 ASSLGGTGDNEQF
TRBV2 ASSDRGSGPGNTIY
TRBV11-2 ASSSQGGDEQF
TRBV20-1 SAQVSEAF
TRBV5-1 ASSLEGTPYEQF
TRBV7-2 ASSRLSTYEQY
TRBV7-9 ASSYGTGEGNTEAF
TRBV11-3 ASLHRGQNTEAF
TRBV6-5 ASRDGFRSEAF
TRBV25-1 ASSESLTGDPGELF
TRBV11-1 ASSLSPGSRYGYT
TRBV6-1 ASSETPVNTGNTIY